This TCR beta chain emerged from a study of T cell repertoires in cytomegalovirus infection. Study background: Recently identified HLA-C-restricted CMV epitopes and well-studied HLA-B-restricted CMV epitopes were used by the study. Shared public TCR beta signatures pointed to both CMV infection and a matching HLA type.

To note about this clonotype: Its antigen is as yet unknown.

TCRdb independently ran MiXCR on the reads; one entry per CDR3 protein. The sample has some 150,000 distinct CDR3 sequences; roughly 32% are singletons. Trimming removed 6 bases at V and 5 bases at J, with 12 bases between. CDR3 length equals 13 residues. CDR1 MNHEY and CDR2 SVGEGT come from the germline V gene. The rearrangement uses TRBV6-2 or TRBV6-3 and TRBJ2-3, with D unresolved. The TCR comes from a human donor in good health (CMV status not recorded). Some clones in this sample may be carry-over from other donors' samples. Sequencing used CD8+ T cells from cultured PBMCs, obtained from culture after CMV antigen stimulation. The CDR3 bases are TGTGCCAGCAGCTCTTCATTACTAGATACGCAGTATTTT. Protein: CASSSSLLDTQYF.